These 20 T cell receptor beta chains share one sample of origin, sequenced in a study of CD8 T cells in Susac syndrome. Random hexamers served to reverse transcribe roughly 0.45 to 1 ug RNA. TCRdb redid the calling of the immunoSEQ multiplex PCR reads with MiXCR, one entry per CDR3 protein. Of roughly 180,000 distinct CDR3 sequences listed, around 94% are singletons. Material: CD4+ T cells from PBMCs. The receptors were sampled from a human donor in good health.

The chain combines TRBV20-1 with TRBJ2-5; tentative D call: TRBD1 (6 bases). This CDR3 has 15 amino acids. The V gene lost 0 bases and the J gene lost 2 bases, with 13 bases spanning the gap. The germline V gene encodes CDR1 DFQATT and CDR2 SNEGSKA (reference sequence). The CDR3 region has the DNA TGCAGTGCTAGAGATCGCAGGGGCTTTCAAGAGACCCAGTACTTC. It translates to CSARDRRGFQETQYF.

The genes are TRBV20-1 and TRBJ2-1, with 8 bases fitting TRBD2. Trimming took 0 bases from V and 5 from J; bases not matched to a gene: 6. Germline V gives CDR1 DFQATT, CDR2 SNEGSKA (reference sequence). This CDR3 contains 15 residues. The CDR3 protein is CSARDMTSADNEQFF. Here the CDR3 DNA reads TGCAGTGCTAGAGATATGACTAGCGCGGACAATGAGCAGTTCTTC.

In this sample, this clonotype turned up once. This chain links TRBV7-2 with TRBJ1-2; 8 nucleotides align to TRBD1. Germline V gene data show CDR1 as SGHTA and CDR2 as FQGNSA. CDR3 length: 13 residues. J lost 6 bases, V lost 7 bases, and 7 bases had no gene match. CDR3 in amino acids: CASIRTGNDGYTF. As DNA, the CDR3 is TGTGCCAGCATAAGGACAGGGAACGATGGCTACACCTTC.

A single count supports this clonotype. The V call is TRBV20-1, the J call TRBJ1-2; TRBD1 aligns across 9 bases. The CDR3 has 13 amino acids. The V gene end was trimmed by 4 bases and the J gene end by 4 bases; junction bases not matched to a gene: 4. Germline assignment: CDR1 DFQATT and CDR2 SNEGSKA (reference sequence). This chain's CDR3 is CSAKNRGPYGYTF. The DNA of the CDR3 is TGCAGTGCTAAGAACAGGGGGCCCTATGGCTACACCTTC.

The DNA of the CDR3 is TGTGCCAGCAGTGCTCGTGATAGCGGAAGCACAGATACGCAGTATTTT. Residues: CASSARDSGSTDTQYF. This chain links TRBV12-3 or TRBV12-4 with TRBJ2-3; a possible D gene is TRBD2 (6 bases). The CDR3 runs to 16 residues. The V end was cut by 5 bases, the J end by 0 bases, with 15 bases between.

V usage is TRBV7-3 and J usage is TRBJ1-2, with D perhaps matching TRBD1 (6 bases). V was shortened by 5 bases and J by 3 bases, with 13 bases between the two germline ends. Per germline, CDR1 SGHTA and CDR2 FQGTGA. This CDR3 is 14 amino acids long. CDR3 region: CASSGGAGDYGYTF. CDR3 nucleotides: TGTGCCAGCAGCGGAGGGGCAGGGGACTATGGCTACACCTTC.

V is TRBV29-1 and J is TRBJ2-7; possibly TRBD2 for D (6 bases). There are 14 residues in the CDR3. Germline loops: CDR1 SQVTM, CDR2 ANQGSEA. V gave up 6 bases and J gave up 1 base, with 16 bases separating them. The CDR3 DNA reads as TGCAGCGTGGGGGGTGGGGCCGTTTCCTACGAGCAGTACTTC. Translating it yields CSVGGGAVSYEQYF.

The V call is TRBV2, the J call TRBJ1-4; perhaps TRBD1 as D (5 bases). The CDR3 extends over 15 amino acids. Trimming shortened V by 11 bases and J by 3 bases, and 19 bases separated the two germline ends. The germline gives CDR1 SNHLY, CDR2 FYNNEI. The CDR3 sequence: CAVNNQGPANEKLFF. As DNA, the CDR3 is TGTGCCGTCAACAACCAGGGTCCAGCTAATGAAAAACTGTTTTTT. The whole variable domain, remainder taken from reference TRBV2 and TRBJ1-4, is EPEVTQTPSHQVTQMGQEVILRCVPISNHLYFYWYRQILGQKVEFLVSFYNNEISEKSEIFDDQFSVERPDGSNFTLKIRSTKLEDSAMYFCAVNNQGPANEKLFFGSGTQLSVL.

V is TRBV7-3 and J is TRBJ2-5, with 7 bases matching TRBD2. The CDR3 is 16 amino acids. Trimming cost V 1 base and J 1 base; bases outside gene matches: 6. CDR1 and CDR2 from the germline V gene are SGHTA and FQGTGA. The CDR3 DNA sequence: TGTGCCAGCAGCTTAAAGGGCGGGGGAACCCAAGAGACCCAGTACTTC. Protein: CASSLKGGGTQETQYF.

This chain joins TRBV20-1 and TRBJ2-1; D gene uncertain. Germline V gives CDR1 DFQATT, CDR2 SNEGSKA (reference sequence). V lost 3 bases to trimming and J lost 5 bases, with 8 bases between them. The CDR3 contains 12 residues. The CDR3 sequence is CSASSGDNEQFF. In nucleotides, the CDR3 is TGCAGTGCTAGCTCAGGAGACAATGAGCAGTTCTTC.

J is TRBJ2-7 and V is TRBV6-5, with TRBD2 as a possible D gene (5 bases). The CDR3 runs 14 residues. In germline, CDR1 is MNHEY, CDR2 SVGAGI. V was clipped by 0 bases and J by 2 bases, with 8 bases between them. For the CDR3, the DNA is TGTGCCAGCAGTTACTCGAGGGAAACCTACGAGCAGTACTTC. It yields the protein CASSYSRETYEQYF.

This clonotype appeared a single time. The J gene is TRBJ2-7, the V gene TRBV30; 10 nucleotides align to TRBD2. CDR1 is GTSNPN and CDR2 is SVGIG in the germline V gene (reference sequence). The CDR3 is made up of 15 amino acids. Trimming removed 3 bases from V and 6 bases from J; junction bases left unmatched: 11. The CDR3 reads CAWSVLGSGGAEQYF. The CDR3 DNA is TGTGCCTGGAGCGTTTTAGGCAGCGGGGGGGCCGAGCAGTACTTC.

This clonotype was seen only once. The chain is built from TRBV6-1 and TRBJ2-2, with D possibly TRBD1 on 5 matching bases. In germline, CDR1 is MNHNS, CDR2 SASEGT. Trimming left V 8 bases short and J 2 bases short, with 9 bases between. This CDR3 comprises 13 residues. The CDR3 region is CASDRGNTGELFF. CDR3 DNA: TGTGCCAGCGACAGAGGAAACACCGGGGAGCTGTTTTTT.

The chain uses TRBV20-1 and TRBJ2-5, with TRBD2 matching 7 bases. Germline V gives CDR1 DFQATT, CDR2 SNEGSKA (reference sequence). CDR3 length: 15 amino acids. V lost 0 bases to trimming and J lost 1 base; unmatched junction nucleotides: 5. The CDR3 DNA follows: TGCAGTGCTAGAGATCCAGCGGGGAGCCAAGAGACCCAGTACTTC. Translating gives CSARDPAGSQETQYF.

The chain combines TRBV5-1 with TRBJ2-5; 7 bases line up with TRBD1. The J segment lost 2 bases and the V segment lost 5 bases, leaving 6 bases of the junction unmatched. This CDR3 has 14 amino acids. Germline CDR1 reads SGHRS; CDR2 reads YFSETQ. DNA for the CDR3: TGCGCCAGCAGGCCCTCGGGACAGCAAGAGACCCAGTACTTC. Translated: CASRPSGQQETQYF.

Here the CDR3 reads CASSQAPQGGRVNEKLFF. The CDR3 nucleotides are TGCGCCAGCAGCCAAGCTCCCCAGGGGGGACGAGTTAATGAAAAACTGTTTTTT. The chain carries TRBV4-3 and TRBJ1-4; 7 nucleotides agree with TRBD1. The CDR3 is 18 residues long. Unmatched junction bases numbered 12, after V lost 1 base and J lost 4 bases. Germline V lookup: CDR1 LGHNA, CDR2 YSLEER.

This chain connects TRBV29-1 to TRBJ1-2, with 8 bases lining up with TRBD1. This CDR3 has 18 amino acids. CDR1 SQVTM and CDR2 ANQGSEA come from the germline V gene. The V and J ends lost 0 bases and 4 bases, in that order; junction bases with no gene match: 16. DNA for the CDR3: TGCAGCGTTGAAGATCTCGGGGCCAGGGGGCAAGCGGGCTATGGCTACACCTTC. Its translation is CSVEDLGARGQAGYGYTF.

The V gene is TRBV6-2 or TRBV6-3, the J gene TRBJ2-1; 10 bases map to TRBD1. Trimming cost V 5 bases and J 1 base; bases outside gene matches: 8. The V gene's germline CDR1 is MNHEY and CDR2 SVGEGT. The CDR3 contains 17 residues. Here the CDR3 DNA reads TGTGCCAGCAGTAGACAGGGGGCTATGGAATCCTACAATGAGCAGTTCTTC. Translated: CASSRQGAMESYNEQFF.

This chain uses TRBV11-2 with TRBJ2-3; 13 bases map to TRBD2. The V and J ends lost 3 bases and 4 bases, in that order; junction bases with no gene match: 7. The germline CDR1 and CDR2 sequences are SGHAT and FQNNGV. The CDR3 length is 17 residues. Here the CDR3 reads CASSFGLGTSGADTQYF. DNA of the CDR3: TGTGCCAGCAGCTTTGGCCTCGGGACTAGCGGGGCAGATACGCAGTATTTT.

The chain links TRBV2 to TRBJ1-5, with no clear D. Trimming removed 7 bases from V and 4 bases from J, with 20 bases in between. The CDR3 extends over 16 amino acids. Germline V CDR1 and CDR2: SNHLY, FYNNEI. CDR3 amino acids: CASNPNRGVGNQPQHF. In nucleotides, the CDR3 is TGTGCCAGCAACCCGAACCGGGGTGTTGGAAATCAGCCCCAGCATTTT.